This T cell receptor beta chain derives from a study of human T cells and chemical hapten exposure. This sample's time point: pre-sensitization, week 0. Treatment denoted: therapeutic diphenylcyclopropenone sensitization with weekly scalp DPC. Findings and limits, study-wide: The study found expanded TCRs formed significantly more large CDR3 similarity clusters than controls. Donors in the study had alopecia, meaning their immune response may differ from healthy people's.

This clonotype was recorded many times. Antigen unknown. In TCRdb, the RACE reads were re-called with MiXCR into one record per CDR3 protein. The sample lists 85,000 to 100,000 distinct CDR3 sequences; approximately 11% were seen once. The CDR3 contains 15 residues. Trimming took 5 bases from V and 5 from J, leaving 19 bases between them. The germline CDR1 and CDR2 sequences are SGHTA and FQGNSA. The receptor was isolated from a woman aged 60-70 years with alopecia areata. Some clones in this sample may be carry-over from other donors' samples. The chain is built from TRBV7-2 and TRBJ2-7; D may be TRBD2 (5 bases). Source: whole blood, taken in connection with sensitization to the hapten diphenylcyclopropenone (DPC). The CDR3 sequence is CASSPRLLWANEQYF. The CDR3 bases are TGTGCCAGCAGCCCGAGACTACTATGGGCCAACGAGCAGTACTTC.